The 4 T cell receptor beta chains in this list originate from one sample, sequenced in a study of CD8 T cells in Susac syndrome. A quantity of about 0.5 to 1 ug RNA underwent reverse transcription using random hexamers. Each CDR3 protein is one row after TCRdb ran MiXCR on the immunoSEQ multiplex PCR reads. The top ten hold 0.41% of the sample, which has 65,000 to 100,000 distinct CDR3 sequences, around 96% seen once. Sequencing was done on a sample of CD8+ T cells from PBMCs. These receptor sequences come from a human donor with Susac syndrome.

V and J are TRBV20-1 and TRBJ2-7; 16 positions agree with TRBD2. This CDR3 spans 16 amino acids. The germline V gene encodes CDR1 DFQATT and CDR2 SNEGSKA (reference sequence). V shed 4 bases and J 4 bases; nucleotides not matched to a gene: 7. CDR3 amino acids: CSATGTSGGGRYEQYV. The CDR3 DNA reads TGCAGTGCTACTGGGACTAGCGGGGGGGGGAGATACGAGCAGTACGTC.

The chain is built from TRBV30 and TRBJ1-2; 12 bases line up with TRBD1. CDR1 is GTSNPN, CDR2 SVGIG, per germline (reference sequence). CDR3 length: 13 residues. With V trimmed by 7 bases and J by 6 bases, 6 bases remained unmatched. The CDR3 sequence is CASAGTGGDGYTF. The CDR3, as DNA: TGTGCCTCGGCCGGGACAGGGGGCGATGGCTACACCTTC.

V and J are TRBV2 and TRBJ2-7; 9 bases agree with TRBD1. CDR1 SNHLY and CDR2 FYNNEI come from the germline V gene. The junction had 13 bases not matched to a gene; V was cut back by 4 bases and J by 3 bases. This CDR3 has 17 residues. The CDR3 DNA reads as TGTGCCAGCAGTGTGTGGAGGGAGGGGACAGGGAACTACGAGCAGTACTTC. Encoded protein: CASSVWREGTGNYEQYF.

The V gene is TRBV29-1, the J gene TRBJ2-7; 11 bases agree with TRBD2. Unmatched junction bases numbered 5, after V lost 0 bases and J lost 4 bases. This CDR3 is built from 15 residues. The V gene's germline CDR1 is SQVTM and CDR2 ANQGSEA. In DNA, the CDR3 is TGCAGCGTTGAAGATCCTGGGACTAGCGGATACGAGCAGTACTTC. Its translation: CSVEDPGTSGYEQYF.